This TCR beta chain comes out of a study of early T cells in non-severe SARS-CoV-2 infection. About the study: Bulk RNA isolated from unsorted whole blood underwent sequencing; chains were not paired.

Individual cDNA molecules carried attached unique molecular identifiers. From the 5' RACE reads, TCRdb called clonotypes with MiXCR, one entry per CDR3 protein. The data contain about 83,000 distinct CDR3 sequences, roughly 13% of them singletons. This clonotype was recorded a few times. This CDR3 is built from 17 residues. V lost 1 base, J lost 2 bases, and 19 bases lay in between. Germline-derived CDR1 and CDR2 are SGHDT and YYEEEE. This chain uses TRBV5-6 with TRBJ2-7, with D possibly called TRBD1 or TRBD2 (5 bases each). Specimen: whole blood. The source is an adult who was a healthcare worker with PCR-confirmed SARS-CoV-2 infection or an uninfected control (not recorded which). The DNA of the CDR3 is TGTGCCAGCAGCTTGTGGTTCTCCCCGGGACCCACCTACGAGCAGTACTTC. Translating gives CASSLWFSPGPTYEQYF. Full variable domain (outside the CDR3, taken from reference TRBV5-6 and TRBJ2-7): DAGVTQSPTHLIKTRGQQVTLRCSPKSGHDTVSWYQQALGQGPQFIFQYYEEEERQRGNFPDRFSGHQFPNYSSELNVNALLLGDSALYLCASSLWFSPGPTYEQYFGPGTRLTVT.